Shown below are 9 T cell receptor beta chains from a single sample sequenced in a study of T cells after yellow fever vaccination (dated by TCRdb to between 2019 and 2020). The library was prepared using 5' RACE. TCRdb lists the instrument as Illumina NovaSeq 6000. TCRdb reanalyzed the raw reads on its own, using fastp at Q25 for trimming and MiXCR for clone calling, and kept in-frame beta chains. Each CDR3 protein gets just one entry, which takes the most common genes and DNA from the rows behind it. The sample includes some 300,000 distinct CDR3 sequences, with 7.5% to 9.5% observed a single time. Jointly, the top ten make up about 3% of the sample. Read against the paper, the sample's treatment or condition label means: live attenuated yellow fever vaccine strain. The sample here was CD4+ T cells sorted from PBMCs, taken 5 days after the yellow fever booster vaccination. These receptor sequences come from a man younger than 35 who received the YFV17D yellow fever vaccine.

Here the CDR3 DNA reads TGTGCCAGCAGCCTCGTTGAGCACTACAATGAGCAGTTCTTC. Translating gives CASSLVEHYNEQFF. The chain is built from TRBV12-3 or TRBV12-4 and TRBJ2-1; D unresolved. V was cut by 6 bases and J by 3 bases, with 12 bases left in between. The CDR3 is 14 residues long.

The chain couples TRBV28 to TRBJ1-1, with a tentative D call TRBD1 (5 bases). V was trimmed by 8 bases and J by 0 bases, leaving 16 bases between them. The germline CDR1 and CDR2 sequences are MDHEN and SYDVKM. CDR3 length: 15 residues. The CDR3: CASRPPRAMNTEAFF. The DNA of the CDR3 is TGTGCCAGCCGTCCCCCCAGGGCCATGAACACTGAAGCTTTCTTT. Looking up the rest from reference TRBV28 and TRBJ1-1 gives the full variable domain: DVKVTQSSRYLVKRTGEKVFLECVQDMDHENMFWYRQDPGLGLRLIYFSYDVKMKEKGDIPEGYSVSREKKERFSLILESASTNQTSMYLCASRPPRAMNTEAFFGQGTRLTVV.

This clonotype showed up many times. The V and J genes are TRBV10-3 and TRBJ2-6; 11 nucleotides line up with TRBD1. Germline-derived CDR1 and CDR2 are ENHRY and SYGVKD. Trimming took 6 bases from V and 0 from J; bases not matched to a gene: 1. The CDR3 loop spans 16 amino acids. The chain's CDR3 is CAIRGQGGSGANVLTF. CDR3 DNA: TGTGCCATCAGGGGACAGGGGGGCTCTGGGGCCAACGTCCTGACTTTC.

This clonotype was observed at least ten times. This chain joins TRBV7-8 and TRBJ2-7; the match to TRBD2 covers 7 bases. The CDR3 sequence is 14 residues long. With 5 bases clipped from V and 3 bases from J, the junction kept 7 bases outside the gene matches. In germline, CDR1 is SGHVS, CDR2 FQNEAQ. CDR3: CASSDRDYNYEQYF. The CDR3, as DNA: TGTGCCAGCAGCGACCGGGACTACAACTACGAGCAGTACTTC.

This clonotype was detected only a few times. The rearrangement links TRBV6-2 or TRBV6-3 to TRBJ2-7, with unresolved D. Germline CDR1 and CDR2: MNHEY and SVGEGT. The V gene lost 4 bases and the J gene lost 2 bases, with 15 bases spanning the gap. The CDR3 is 15 residues long. The CDR3 sequence is CASSSDRPGTYEQYF. The CDR3 region has the DNA TGTGCCAGCAGTTCCGACCGCCCTGGAACCTACGAGCAGTACTTC.

This clonotype was found a few times. The J gene is TRBJ1-5, the V gene TRBV7-2, with D tentatively TRBD1 (5 bases). V was clipped by 1 base and J by 1 base, with 8 bases between them. CDR3 length: 15 amino acids. Germline CDR1 SGHTA, CDR2 FQGNSA. The CDR3 bases are TGTGCCAGCAGCTTAGTGGGGGTGAGCAATCAGCCCCAGCATTTT. It yields the protein CASSLVGVSNQPQHF.

This clonotype was seen only a few times. The chain employs TRBV4-2 and TRBJ2-3; possibly TRBD2 for D (5 bases). Germline V lookup: CDR1 LGHNA, CDR2 YNFKEQ. This CDR3 has 17 amino acids. The V end was cut by 1 base, the J end by 6 bases, with 20 bases between. The CDR3 DNA follows: TGTGCCAGCAGCCAAGGATCCGACTTAGCGCCGGTGGATACGCAGTATTTT. Its translation: CASSQGSDLAPVDTQYF.

The V and J genes are TRBV5-1 and TRBJ2-2; tentative D call: TRBD1 (6 bases). V gave up 0 bases and J gave up 6 bases, with 12 bases separating them. There are 15 residues in the CDR3. Germline CDR1 and CDR2: SGHRS and YFSETQ. The CDR3 loop is CASSLGPAGAGELFF. CDR3 DNA sequence: TGCGCCAGCAGCTTGGGGCCCGCAGGGGCCGGGGAGCTGTTTTTT.

There are many counts of this clonotype. The CDR3 DNA is TGTGCCAGCAGCTCCAGCGGGGGGGCGATGGAGACCCAGTACTTC. Translation gives CASSSSGGAMETQYF. The chain uses TRBV5-6 and TRBJ2-5, with 10 bases lining up with TRBD2. V dropped 3 bases and J dropped 5; count of bases not matched to a gene: 7. This CDR3 is built from 15 residues. The germline V gene has CDR1 SGHDT and CDR2 YYEEEE.